This T cell receptor (beta chain) was captured by sequencing in a study of memory CD4+ T cells and cytomegalovirus serostatus. This clone was observed once. Original data processing: After removing out-of-frame reads, 2,204,828 distinct TCRbeta sequences remained. Clones were sequenced by immunoSEQ multiplex PCR, and TCRdb holds only the in-frame ones, with some missing. V and J calls and clone size are copied from that table; D and trimming were computed from the DNA. The sample yields fewer than 50,000 clones, about 79% seen once. Single viable CD3+CD4+CD8-CD45RO+ cells were sorted as the memory CD4+ T cells. From germline, CDR1 is SGHAT and CDR2 FQNNGV. The CDR3 has 15 residues. V lost 5 bases and J lost 1; bases outside the gene matches: 3.

The source of this sequence is an adult in good health and CMV-seronegative. The specimen sequenced was memory CD4+ T cells from blood. This rearrangement joins TRBV11-2 to TRBJ2-5; 11 bases align to TRBD2. The chain's CDR3 is CASSRTSGRQETQYF. For the CDR3, the DNA is TGTGCCAGCAGCAGGACTAGCGGGCGCCAAGAGACCCAGTACTTC.